The T cell receptor beta chain described here comes from a study of cytomegalovirus exposure and HLA in healthy donors. The PCR had 60 Vbeta and 13 Jbeta primers. Assay: immunoSEQ multiplex PCR; the TCRdb copy retains only in-frame clones and omits some. The table has 99,000 or so clones, about 79% seen once. The CDR3 has 15 amino acids. Germline loops: CDR1 LGHNA, CDR2 YNFKEQ. V lost 0 bases, J lost 3 bases, and 9 bases lay in between. Sequencing input: PBMCs. The clonotype comes from a male donor in good health and CMV-seropositive. The chain employs TRBV4-2 and TRBJ1-5; no clear D gene. The CDR3 here is CASSQDYGINQPQHF. CDR3 sequence (DNA): TGTGCCAGCAGCCAAGATTACGGGATCAATCAGCCCCAGCATTTT.